Following are 8 T cell receptor beta chains from one sample sequenced in a study of shared clonotypes between healthy human individuals. Sequenced by immunoSEQ multiplex PCR; TCRdb stores in-frame clones only, minus some. This table holds 850,000 to 1,200,000 clones, roughly 75% found once. Specimen: memory CD4+ T cells sorted from blood. The sample's subset: CD45RA-negative fraction. These receptors were obtained from a man aged 18 to 30 in good health.

V gene TRBV18 combines with J gene TRBJ2-2; D not resolved. Trimming cost V 5 bases and J 8 bases, with 12 bases left between them. The CDR3 runs 13 residues. Germline loops: CDR1 KGHSH, CDR2 LQKENI. The CDR3 here is CASSSTTSGELFF. Written as DNA, the CDR3 is TGTGCCAGCTCATCCACGACATCGGGGGAGCTGTTTTTT.

About this clone: An end of the junction differs from the germline gene, which may be a read error. The V and J genes are TRBV7-2 and TRBJ1-1, with D hard to call. CDR1 is SGHTA and CDR2 is FQGNSA in the germline V gene. The CDR3 extends over 14 amino acids. The CDR3 DNA reads TGTGCCAGCAGCCCGGGCAACGTGAATACTGAAGCTTTCTTT. It yields the protein CASSPGNVNTEAFF.

The chain uses TRBV29-1 and TRBJ2-1; the match to TRBD2 covers 14 bases. Germline trimming cut 5 bases from V and 1 base from J; bases unmatched to any gene: 7. Germline CDR1 is SQVTM and CDR2 is ANQGSEA. The CDR3 has 17 amino acids. CDR3 in DNA: TGCAGCGTTCCCGGACTAGCGGGGGGTTTATCCTACAATGAGCAGTTCTTC. Encoded protein: CSVPGLAGGLSYNEQFF.

J is TRBJ1-5 and V is TRBV28; 8 nucleotides line up with TRBD1. The CDR3 sequence is 17 residues long. Germline CDR1 is MDHEN and CDR2 is SYDVKM. The V and J ends lost 1 base and 2 bases, in that order; junction bases with no gene match: 7. The CDR3 sequence is CASSLFPGQGGNQPQHF. The CDR3 DNA reads TGTGCCAGCAGTTTATTTCCCGGACAGGGTGGCAATCAGCCCCAGCATTTT.

This clone was counted a single time. DNA of the CDR3: TGTGCCAGCAGCGCGAACGGGCTCACGCAGTATTTT. Protein product: CASSANGLTQYF. The V and J genes are TRBV7-9 and TRBJ2-3; no reliable D call. The CDR3 runs 12 residues. CDR1 and CDR2 (germline): SEHNR, FQNEAQ (reference sequence). Trimming took off 5 bases at V and 9 bases at J, with 12 bases between the two ends.

The chain is built from TRBV28 and TRBJ1-5; 9 positions match TRBD1. The CDR3 is 16 residues long. The J segment lost 4 bases and the V segment lost 8 bases, leaving 12 bases of the junction unmatched. Germline lookup yields CDR1 MDHEN and CDR2 SYDVKM. DNA of the CDR3: TGTGCCAGCGGCCCGGACAGGGGCGGTAGTAATCAGCCCCAGCATTTT. This encodes CASGPDRGGSNQPQHF.

The chain couples TRBV5-1 to TRBJ1-3, with TRBD1 matching over 9 bases. V shed 4 bases, J shed 2 bases, and the junction held 7 bases outside the gene matches. The CDR3 sequence is 16 residues long. Germline V lookup: CDR1 SGHRS, CDR2 YFSETQ. The CDR3 here is CASSAITGGPGNTIYF. For the CDR3, the DNA is TGCGCCAGCAGCGCCATAACAGGGGGCCCTGGAAACACCATATATTTT.

As DNA, the CDR3 is TGTGCCAGCAGCGCGACGGGCACAGGGGGCCCCGAGCAGTACTTC. The encoded protein is CASSATGTGGPEQYF. This chain uses TRBV11-2 with TRBJ2-7, with 9 positions matching TRBD1. With V trimmed by 5 bases and J by 6 bases, 11 bases remained unmatched. The CDR3 sequence is 15 residues long. Germline lookup yields CDR1 SGHAT and CDR2 FQNNGV.